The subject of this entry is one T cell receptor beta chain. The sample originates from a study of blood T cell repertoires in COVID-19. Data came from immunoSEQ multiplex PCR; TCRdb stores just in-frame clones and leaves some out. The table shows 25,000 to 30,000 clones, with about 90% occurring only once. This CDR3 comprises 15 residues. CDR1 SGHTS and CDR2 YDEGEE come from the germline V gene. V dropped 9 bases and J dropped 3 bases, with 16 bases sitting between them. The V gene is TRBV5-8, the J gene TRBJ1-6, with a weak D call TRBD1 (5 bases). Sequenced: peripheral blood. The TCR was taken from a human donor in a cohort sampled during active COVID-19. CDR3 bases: TGTGCCACCGGACCAGGGAACGGCTATAATTCACCCCTCCACTTT. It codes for CATGPGNGYNSPLHF. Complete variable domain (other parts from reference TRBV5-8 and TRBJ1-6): EAGVTQSPTHLIKTRGQQATLRCSPISGHTSVYWYQQALGLGLQFLLWYDEGEERNRGNFPPRFSGRQFPNYSSELNVNALELEDSALYLCATGPGNGYNSPLHFGNGTRLTVT.